Included here is one T cell receptor beta chain sequence, with context. The data belong to a study of blood T cell repertoires in COVID-19. As for the study in general: Acute and convalescent COVID-19 specimens originated in the United States, Italy and Spain. From T cells, B-cell-depleted T cells, or PBMCs came the material, which was cDNA or gDNA.

In the source study's methods: How many nucleated cells were present was estimated from reference gene primer amplification. Assay used: immunoSEQ multiplex PCR; TCRdb lists only in-frame clones, some missing. The D gene and trimming were derived from the DNA, and the V and J assignments and clone size from that table. This sample has some 380,000 clones; more than 65% occur once, and the top ten carry 1.1%. CDR3 length: 15 residues. V was clipped by 3 bases and J by 6 bases; unmatched bases: 7. Per the germline V gene, CDR1 is SGHRS and CDR2 is YFSETQ. The chain has TRBV5-1 and TRBJ1-1; 11 bases are a match to TRBD1. The sample taken for sequencing was peripheral blood. The clonotype originates from a human donor with acute or convalescent COVID-19. The donor label of this sample is uncertain. The CDR3 loop reads CASSSGQGAGAEAFF. The CDR3, as DNA: TGCGCCAGCAGCTCCGGACAGGGGGCAGGTGCTGAAGCTTTCTTT.